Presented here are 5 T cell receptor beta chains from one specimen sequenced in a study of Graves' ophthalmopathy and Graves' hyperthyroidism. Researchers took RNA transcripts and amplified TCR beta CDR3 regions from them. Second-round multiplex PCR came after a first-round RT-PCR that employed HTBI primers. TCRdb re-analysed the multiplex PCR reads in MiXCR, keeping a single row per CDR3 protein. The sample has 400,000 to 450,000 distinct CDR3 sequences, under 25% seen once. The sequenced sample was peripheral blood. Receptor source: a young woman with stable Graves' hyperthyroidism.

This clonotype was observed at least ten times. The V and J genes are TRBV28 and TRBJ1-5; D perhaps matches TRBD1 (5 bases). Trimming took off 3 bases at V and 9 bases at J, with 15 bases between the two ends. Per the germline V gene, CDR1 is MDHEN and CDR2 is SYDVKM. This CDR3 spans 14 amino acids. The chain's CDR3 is CASSLALSGGPQHF. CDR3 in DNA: TGTGCCAGCAGTTTGGCCCTTTCGGGGGGGCCCCAGCATTTT.

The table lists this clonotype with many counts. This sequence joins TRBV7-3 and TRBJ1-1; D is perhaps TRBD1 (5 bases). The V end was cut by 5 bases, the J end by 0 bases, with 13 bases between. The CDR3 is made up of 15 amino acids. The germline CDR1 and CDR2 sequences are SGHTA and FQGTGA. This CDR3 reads CASSHLKGMNTEAFF. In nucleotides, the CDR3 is TGTGCCAGCAGCCACCTAAAGGGGATGAACACTGAAGCTTTCTTT. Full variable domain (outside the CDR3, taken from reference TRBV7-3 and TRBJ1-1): GAGVSQTPSNKVTEKGKYVELRCDPISGHTALYWYRQSLGQGPEFLIYFQGTGAADDSGLPNDRFFAVRPEGSVSTLKIQRTERGDSAVYLCASSHLKGMNTEAFFGQGTRLTVV.

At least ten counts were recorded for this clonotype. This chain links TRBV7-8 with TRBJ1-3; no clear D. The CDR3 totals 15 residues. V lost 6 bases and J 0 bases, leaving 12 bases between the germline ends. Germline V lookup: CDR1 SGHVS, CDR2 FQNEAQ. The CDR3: CASRARPSSGNTIYF. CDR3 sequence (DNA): TGTGCCAGCAGAGCCAGACCGAGCTCTGGAAACACCATATATTTT. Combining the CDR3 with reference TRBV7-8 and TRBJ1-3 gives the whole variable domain GAGVSQSPRYKVAKRGQDVALRCDPISGHVSLFWYQQALGQGPEFLTYFQNEAQLDKSGLPSDRFFAERPEGSVSTLKIQRTQQEDSAVYLCASRARPSSGNTIYFGEGSWLTVV.

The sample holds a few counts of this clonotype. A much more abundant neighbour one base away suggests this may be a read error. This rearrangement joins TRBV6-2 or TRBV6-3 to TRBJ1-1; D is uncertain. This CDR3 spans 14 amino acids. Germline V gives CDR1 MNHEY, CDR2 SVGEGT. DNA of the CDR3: TGTGCCAGCAGTTACGGACGCCGGAACACTGAAGCTTGCTTT. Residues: CASSYGRRNTEACF.

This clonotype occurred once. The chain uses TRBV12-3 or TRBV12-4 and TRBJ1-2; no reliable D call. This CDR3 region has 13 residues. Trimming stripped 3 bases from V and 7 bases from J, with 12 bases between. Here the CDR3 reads CASSFISVSGYTF. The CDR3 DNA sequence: TGTGCCAGCAGTTTTATTTCGGTGTCTGGCTACACCTTC.